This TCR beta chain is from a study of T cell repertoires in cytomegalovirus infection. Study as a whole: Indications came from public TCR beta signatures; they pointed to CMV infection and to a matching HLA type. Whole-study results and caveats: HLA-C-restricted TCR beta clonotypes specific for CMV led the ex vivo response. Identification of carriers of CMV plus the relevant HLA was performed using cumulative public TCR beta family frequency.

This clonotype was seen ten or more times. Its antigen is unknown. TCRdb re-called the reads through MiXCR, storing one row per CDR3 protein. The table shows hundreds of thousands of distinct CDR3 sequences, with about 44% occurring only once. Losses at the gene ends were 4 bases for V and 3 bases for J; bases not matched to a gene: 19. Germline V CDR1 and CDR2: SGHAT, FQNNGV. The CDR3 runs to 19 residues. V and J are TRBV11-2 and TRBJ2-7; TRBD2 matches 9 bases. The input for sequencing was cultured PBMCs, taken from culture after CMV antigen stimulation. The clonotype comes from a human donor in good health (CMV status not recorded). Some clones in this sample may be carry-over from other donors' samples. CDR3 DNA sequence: TGTGCCAGCAGCTCCAGCAGGGAACCTCTAGCGGGATCCTTCTACGAGCAGTACTTC. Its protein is CASSSSREPLAGSFYEQYF. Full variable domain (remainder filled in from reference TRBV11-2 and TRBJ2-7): EAGVAQSPRYKIIEKRQSVAFWCNPISGHATLYWYQQILGQGPKLLIQFQNNGVVDDSQLPKDRFSAERLKGVDSTLKIQPAKLEDSAVYLCASSSSREPLAGSFYEQYFGPGTRLTVT.